The clone carrying this T cell receptor (beta chain) was counted only a few times. Its antigen is unidentified. The data were obtained in a study of T cell repertoires in cytomegalovirus infection. Looking at the study overall: CMV infection plus the matching HLA type was flagged by public TCR beta signatures.

A single record per CDR3 protein comes from TCRdb applying MiXCR to the reads. This table holds fewer than 700,000 distinct CDR3 sequences, approximately 24% found once. General study results and limits: Frequencies of public TCR beta families were cumulated, and this identified carriers of CMV plus the relevant HLA.

What was sequenced was CD8+ T cells from PBMCs. This sequence was found in a human donor in good health (CMV status not recorded). Some clones in this sample may be carry-over from other donors' samples.

CDR3 nucleotides: TGTGCCAGCGTCAGCGCCTCAGGGCCTGAGCAGTTCTTC. Translation gives CASVSASGPEQFF. The V call is TRBV2, the J call TRBJ2-1; perhaps TRBD1 as D (5 bases). Trimming took off 8 bases at V and 9 bases at J, with 17 bases between the two ends. This CDR3 has 13 amino acids. Germline lookup yields CDR1 SNHLY and CDR2 FYNNEI.